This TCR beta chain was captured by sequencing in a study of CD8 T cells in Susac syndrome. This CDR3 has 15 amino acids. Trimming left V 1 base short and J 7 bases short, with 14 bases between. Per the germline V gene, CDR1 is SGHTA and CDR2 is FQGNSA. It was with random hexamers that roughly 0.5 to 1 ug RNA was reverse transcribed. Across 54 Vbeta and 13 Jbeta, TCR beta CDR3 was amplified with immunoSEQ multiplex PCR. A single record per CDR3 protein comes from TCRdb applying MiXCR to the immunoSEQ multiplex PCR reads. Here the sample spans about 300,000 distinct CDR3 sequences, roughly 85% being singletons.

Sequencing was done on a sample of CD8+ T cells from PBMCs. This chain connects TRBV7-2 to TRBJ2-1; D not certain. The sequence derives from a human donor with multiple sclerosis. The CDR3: CASSLEASLRNEQFF. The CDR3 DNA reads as TGTGCCAGCAGCTTAGAGGCTAGTCTACGGAATGAGCAGTTCTTC.